The rows below give T cell receptor beta chains drawn from one sample of a study of cytomegalovirus exposure and HLA in healthy donors. The table came from immunoSEQ multiplex PCR; TCRdb's copy has only in-frame clones and leaves some out. The sample includes some 64,000 clones, roughly 90% seen only once; the top ten take approximately 1.5%. Sequenced: PBMCs. The source is a young man in good health and CMV-seropositive. Both conserved end residues are part of each CDR3. The D gene is left open where the match is weak. Some rows have no size entry. The others give once, few or many, or a class for an expanded clone.

cdr3_nt,cdr3_aa,d_call,v_call,clone_size,j_call
TGTGCCAGCAGCCCACGACTAGCGGGAGTCACAGATACGCAGTATTTT,CASSPRLAGVTDTQYF,TRBD2,TRBV11-3,-,TRBJ2-3
TGTGCCAGCAGGTTTAGCGGGAGAAGGACCTACGAGCAGTACTTC,CASRFSGRRTYEQYF,TRBD2,TRBV11-2,-,TRBJ2-7
TGTGCCAGCAGTCGCCTGGACTTCCTAAGCTCCTACGAGCAGTACTTC,CASSRLDFLSSYEQYF,-,TRBV27,-,TRBJ2-7
TGTTCCAGCAGCCTCGGGGGGGCTGAAGCTTTCTTT,CSSSLGGAEAFF,-,TRBV7-9,-,TRBJ1-1
TGTGCCAGCAGCCCCCGCCAGGGAACGGGTTCACCCCTCCACTTT,CASSPRQGTGSPLHF,-,TRBV5-4,-,TRBJ1-6
TGTGCCAGCAGGGGCTACGGAACGGGAGGGACAGATACGCAGTATTTT,CASRGYGTGGTDTQYF,TRBD2,TRBV4-2,-,TRBJ2-3
TGTGCCAGCTCCTGGGAGGCCACTGAAGCTTTCTTT,CASSWEATEAFF,-,TRBV18,few,TRBJ1-1
TGTGCCAGCAGCTTGGCGGGGGGCCTCACAGATACGCAGTATTTT,CASSLAGGLTDTQYF,-,TRBV5-4,-,TRBJ2-3
TGTGCCAGTAGTATAGGGGCATTCGAAGCTTTCTTT,CASSIGAFEAFF,-,TRBV19,-,TRBJ1-1
TGTGCCAGCAGCGTAGGGGCAGGGGCTAGGGAGTCACCCCTCCACTTT,CASSVGAGARESPLHF,-,TRBV9,-,TRBJ1-6
TGCGCCAGCAGCTTGGGTACAGGCGAAGCCTACGAGCAGTACTTC,CASSLGTGEAYEQYF,-,TRBV5-1,-,TRBJ2-7
TGTGCCAGCAGCTCAACTAGCGGGACATACAATGAGCAGTTCTTC,CASSSTSGTYNEQFF,TRBD2,TRBV7-8,-,TRBJ2-1
TGTGCCAGCAGCCCTCTAGCGGGAGGACGGGAGCAGTTCTTC,CASSPLAGGREQFF,TRBD2,TRBV7-3,-,TRBJ2-1
TGTGCCAGTAGTATTTCGGACAGGGGGATAAATTCACCCCTCCACTTT,CASSISDRGINSPLHF,TRBD1,TRBV19,-,TRBJ1-6
TGTGCCAGCAGCCTACAGGGAGATGGCTACACCTTC,CASSLQGDGYTF,-,TRBV6-1,-,TRBJ1-2
TGTGCCAGCAGCAAAGGGACTTACACTGAAGCTTTCTTT,CASSKGTYTEAFF,-,TRBV11-2,-,TRBJ1-1
TGCGCCAGCAGTTTCACAGGGGGGAGACTAAAGGTGACAGATACGCAGTATTTT,CASSFTGGRLKVTDTQYF,TRBD1,TRBV5-1,-,TRBJ2-3
TGTGCCAGTACCTACCTCGCAGGGATAGAACAGCCCCAGCATTTT,CASTYLAGIEQPQHF,-,TRBV19,-,TRBJ1-5
TGTGCCAGCAGCTTAGGGACTAAGCAGTTCTTC,CASSLGTKQFF,-,TRBV11-3,-,TRBJ2-1
TGTGCCAGCTGCCCCCGGACTAGAAATGAGCAGTTCTTC,CASCPRTRNEQFF,TRBD2,TRBV18,-,TRBJ2-1
TGCGCCAGCAGCCAAGATGCCGGGACTTCTAATGAGCAGTTCTTC,CASSQDAGTSNEQFF,-,TRBV4-1,-,TRBJ2-1
TGTGCCAGCAGCCCCGGACTCCGGGCGAACACCGGGGAGCTGTTTTTT,CASSPGLRANTGELFF,-,TRBV9,-,TRBJ2-2
TGTGCCAGCAGCCTAGTCCAAACCTACGAGCAGTACTTC,CASSLVQTYEQYF,-,TRBV7-9,-,TRBJ2-7
TGTGCCAGCAGCTTCGGACAGGGGGAAGATCAGCCCCAGCATTTT,CASSFGQGEDQPQHF,TRBD1,TRBV7-9,-,TRBJ1-5
TGTGCCAGCAGTTTATTCGGGGGGACGAACACTGAAGCTTTCTTT,CASSLFGGTNTEAFF,-,TRBV27,-,TRBJ1-1
TGTGCCAGCAGCTTGGTGACAGGCCGACGGGCCACTGAAGCTTTCTTT,CASSLVTGRRATEAFF,-,TRBV5-5,-,TRBJ1-1
TGTGCCAGAAGCGGAAAGGACATTCCTACCGGGGAGCTGTTTTTT,CARSGKDIPTGELFF,-,TRBV5-3,-,TRBJ2-2
TGTGCCATCAGTGACAAGAGGACTACTTGGGGCCCATACGAGCAGTACTTC,CAISDKRTTWGPYEQYF,-,TRBV10-3,-,TRBJ2-7
TGTGCCAGCAGCTTAGAAGGGGGCCTGAACACCGGGGAGCTGTTTTTT,CASSLEGGLNTGELFF,TRBD1,TRBV11-2,-,TRBJ2-2
TGTGCCAGCAGTATACTAGCGGGAGGGCCGGACAAAAATACGCAGTATTTT,CASSILAGGPDKNTQYF,TRBD2,TRBV27,-,TRBJ2-3
TGTGCCAGCAGCCCCACTAGCGGGAGGGCCTACGAGCAGTACTTC,CASSPTSGRAYEQYF,TRBD2,TRBV6-1,-,TRBJ2-7
TGTGCCAGCAGCTCTCACACATCCCACTCCTACGAGCGGTACTTC,CASSSHTSHSYERYF,-,TRBV7-9,-,TRBJ2-7
TGTGCCAGTAGTATGGGGGGGGTACTCTACGAGCAGTACTTC,CASSMGGVLYEQYF,TRBD2,TRBV19,few,TRBJ2-7
TGTGCCACCAGCAGAGATAGGGACAGGGCTAATGAGCAGTTCTTC,CATSRDRDRANEQFF,TRBD1,TRBV15,once,TRBJ2-1
TGTGCCAGCAGCTTAGAAATTATGTCGGAGAAACTGTTTTTT,CASSLEIMSEKLFF,-,TRBV11-2,-,TRBJ1-4
TGTGCCTGGATGGTGAAGGACGGGGCCTATAATTCACCCCTCCACTTT,CAWMVKDGAYNSPLHF,-,TRBV30,-,TRBJ1-6
TGTGCCAGCAGACCCACAGGGGTTGAGACCCAGTACTTC,CASRPTGVETQYF,TRBD1,TRBV28,-,TRBJ2-5
TGTGCCAGCAGTGAAAACTGGCAAGAGACCCAGTACTTC,CASSENWQETQYF,-,TRBV6-1,-,TRBJ2-5
TGTGCCAGCAGGACACCGGGACAGGGAATCTTCGAGCAGTACTTC,CASRTPGQGIFEQYF,TRBD1,TRBV7-2,-,TRBJ2-7
TGTGCCAGCAGCGAGGCTAGCGGGAGCTACGAGCAGTACTTC,CASSEASGSYEQYF,TRBD2,TRBV9,-,TRBJ2-7
TGTGCCAGCAGTGAAGCGCTTGGGACAATCTACGAGCAGTACTTC,CASSEALGTIYEQYF,-,TRBV6-1,-,TRBJ2-7
TGTGCCAGTAGTGAGCAGGGCGCAGATACGCAGTATTTT,CASSEQGADTQYF,-,TRBV19,-,TRBJ2-3
TGTGCCAGCAGCAGGGACAGGAGTAGCTACACCTTC,CASSRDRSSYTF,TRBD1,TRBV5-4,-,TRBJ1-2
TGCGCCAGCAGCTTTGACAGTACGAACACCGGGGAGCTGTTTTTT,CASSFDSTNTGELFF,-,TRBV5-1,-,TRBJ2-2
TGTGCCAGCAGCGTAGGTAGCGGGGGCCACAATGAGCAGTTCTTC,CASSVGSGGHNEQFF,TRBD2,TRBV9,-,TRBJ2-1
TGTGCCAGCAGTGTAGCCATTAGCAATCAGCCCCAGCATTTT,CASSVAISNQPQHF,-,TRBV6-5,-,TRBJ1-5
TGTGCCAGCAGCCAGAGGACTTACTCCAACACTGAAGCTTTCTTT,CASSQRTYSNTEAFF,-,TRBV14,few,TRBJ1-1
TGCGCCAGCAGCCAAGATACAGAAGAGACCCAGTACTTC,CASSQDTEETQYF,-,TRBV4-1,-,TRBJ2-5
TGTGCCAGTAGTGTGACAGGGACCCAGCCCCAGCATTTT,CASSVTGTQPQHF,TRBD1,TRBV19,-,TRBJ1-5
TGCGCCAGCAGCTATGGGACTAGCGGGAGGGCAATCAATGAGCAGTTCTTC,CASSYGTSGRAINEQFF,TRBD2,TRBV5-1,once,TRBJ2-1
TGTGCCAGCAGTTTAGGCAGCACAGATACGCAGTATTTT,CASSLGSTDTQYF,-,TRBV27,-,TRBJ2-3
TGTGCCAGCAGCTGGGGGTTTCCGGGACAGACTGGAAACACCATATATTTT,CASSWGFPGQTGNTIYF,TRBD1,TRBV5-4,-,TRBJ1-3
TGTGCCAGCAGCTTTACAGGGGGCGCTCATGGTGGCTACACCTTC,CASSFTGGAHGGYTF,TRBD1,TRBV7-2,-,TRBJ1-2
TGCGCCAGCAGCGACGGGACAGGCTACAATGAGCAGTTCTTC,CASSDGTGYNEQFF,TRBD1,TRBV4-1,-,TRBJ2-1
TGTGCCAGCAGCTTACTTGGCCCGAACACTGAAGCTTTCTTT,CASSLLGPNTEAFF,-,TRBV7-3,-,TRBJ1-1
TGTGCTAGCAGCTTAGGGGCTAGCGGGGGGGAGCAGTTCTTC,CASSLGASGGEQFF,TRBD2,TRBV7-7,once,TRBJ2-1
TGCGCCAGCAGCCAAGATGGAGCAGGGCCAACTGGCTACACCTTC,CASSQDGAGPTGYTF,-,TRBV4-1,-,TRBJ1-2
TGTGCCAGCAGTTATCCTGGGGCTGGGGCTTTCTTT,CASSYPGAGAFF,-,TRBV6-5,-,TRBJ1-1
TGCGCCAGCAGCTCCGGGACTTCTAGGAATGAGCAGTTCTTC,CASSSGTSRNEQFF,-,TRBV5-1,-,TRBJ2-1
TGTGCCAGCAGCGTAGGGACGGACTTCCAAGAGACCCAGTACTTC,CASSVGTDFQETQYF,-,TRBV9,-,TRBJ2-5